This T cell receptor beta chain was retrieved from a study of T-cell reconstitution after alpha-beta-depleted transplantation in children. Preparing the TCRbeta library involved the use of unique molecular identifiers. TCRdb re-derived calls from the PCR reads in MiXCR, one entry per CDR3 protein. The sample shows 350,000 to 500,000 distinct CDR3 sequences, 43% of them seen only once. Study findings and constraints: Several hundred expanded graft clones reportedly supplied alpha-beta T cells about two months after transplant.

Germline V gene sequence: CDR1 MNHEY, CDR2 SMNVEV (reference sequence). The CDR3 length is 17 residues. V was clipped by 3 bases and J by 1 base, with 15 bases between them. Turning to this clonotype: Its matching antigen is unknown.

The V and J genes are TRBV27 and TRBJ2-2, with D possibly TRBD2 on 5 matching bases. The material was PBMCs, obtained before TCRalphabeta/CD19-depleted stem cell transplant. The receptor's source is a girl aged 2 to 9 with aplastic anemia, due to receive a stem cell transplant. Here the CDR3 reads CASSFSRRAGNTGELFF. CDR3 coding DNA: TGTGCCAGCAGTTTCAGTCGTAGGGCGGGGAACACCGGGGAGCTGTTTTTT.